The 32 T cell receptor beta chains below come from one sample, sequenced in a study of cytomegalovirus exposure and HLA in healthy donors. Only in-frame clones appear in the TCRdb table, and some are missing; sequencing was by immunoSEQ multiplex PCR. The sample contains around 130,000 clones, 89% of which appear only once. Sequenced: PBMCs. The receptors stem from a man aged 30 to 39 in good health and CMV-seronegative.

The chain combines TRBV4-1 with TRBJ2-1; 8 bases are shared with TRBD2. The CDR3 sequence is 16 residues long. The V gene's germline CDR1 is MGHRA and CDR2 YSYEKL. The ends lost 1 base at V and 0 bases at J; junction bases unmatched: 2. The CDR3 is CASSQGGGPSYNEQFF. CDR3 nucleotides: TGCGCCAGCAGCCAAGGCGGGGGGCCCTCCTACAATGAGCAGTTCTTC.

V and J are TRBV29-1 and TRBJ1-5; 10 bases are shared with TRBD1. The CDR3 covers 15 residues. The V segment lost 6 bases and the J segment 0 bases; nucleotides outside the gene matches: 5. From germline, CDR1 is SQVTM and CDR2 ANQGSEA. Here the CDR3 DNA reads TGCAGCGTAGCCGGGACAGGGGCTAGCAATCAGCCCCAGCATTTT. This codes for CSVAGTGASNQPQHF.

The chain links TRBV7-9 to TRBJ2-3; 8 bases map to TRBD2. The germline V gene encodes CDR1 SEHNR and CDR2 FQNEAQ (reference sequence). The CDR3 is made up of 15 amino acids. Unmatched junction bases numbered 10, after V lost 5 bases and J lost 6 bases. The CDR3 here is CASSVRGGPGDTQYF. CDR3 bases: TGTGCCAGCAGCGTTCGGGGGGGCCCAGGGGATACGCAGTATTTT. The full variable domain, completed using reference TRBV7-9 and TRBJ2-3, is DTGVSQNPRHKITKRGQNVTFRCDPISEHNRLYWYRQTLGQGPEFLTYFQNEAQLEKSRLLSDRFSAERPKGSFSTLEIQRTEQGDSAMYLCASSVRGGPGDTQYFGPGTRLTVL.

The chain combines TRBV7-9 with TRBJ2-3, with 7 bases lining up with TRBD1. This CDR3 contains 14 residues. Germline lookup yields CDR1 SEHNR and CDR2 FQNEAQ (reference sequence). The V and J ends lost 4 bases and 1 base, in that order; junction bases with no gene match: 2. For the CDR3, the DNA is TGTGCCAGCAGCTACGGACAGGGCACAGATACGCAGTATTTT. Amino acids: CASSYGQGTDTQYF.

This CDR3 is CASSGGGVNTEAFF. Written as DNA, the CDR3 is TGTGCCAGCAGTGGAGGCGGCGTGAACACTGAAGCTTTCTTT. This chain uses TRBV6-4 with TRBJ1-1, with D unclear. This CDR3 spans 14 amino acids. Germline-derived CDR1 and CDR2 are MRHNA and SNTAGT. V was clipped by 4 bases and J by 0 bases, with 9 bases between them.

The chain couples TRBV28 to TRBJ2-3; D unresolved. Germline lookup yields CDR1 MDHEN and CDR2 SYDVKM. V gave up 5 bases and J gave up 0 bases, with 15 bases separating them. The CDR3 length is 16 residues. The CDR3, as DNA: TGTGCCAGCAGTCCCGACTCCTACCCCAGCACAGATACGCAGTATTTT. Translated, it gives CASSPDSYPSTDTQYF.

With respect to this clone: One junction end disagrees with the germline gene, perhaps due to a read error. The chain joins TRBV6-5 to TRBJ1-3, with D hard to call. CDR1 is MNHEY and CDR2 is SVGAGI in the germline V gene. The CDR3 has 13 amino acids. The CDR3, as DNA: TGTGCCAGCAGTTTCGACTTTGGAGACACCATATATTTT. Its protein product is CASSFDFGDTIYF.

The chain carries TRBV18 and TRBJ2-1; possible D gene TRBD1, 5 bases. The CDR3 contains 15 residues. Germline CDR1 KGHSH, CDR2 LQKENI. Trimming took 2 bases from V and 5 from J, leaving 13 bases between them. CDR3 bases: TGTGCCAGCTCACCAGTAGCAGGGATGAACAATGAGCAGTTCTTC. Translating gives CASSPVAGMNNEQFF.

V is TRBV5-6 and J is TRBJ2-7; 9 bases map to TRBD1. The V segment lost 4 bases and the J segment 7 bases; nucleotides outside the gene matches: 12. The germline V gene has CDR1 SGHDT and CDR2 YYEEEE. The CDR3 has 15 amino acids. This CDR3 is CASSGTGTGSREQYF. CDR3 bases: TGTGCCAGCAGCGGTACCGGGACAGGGTCGAGAGAGCAGTACTTC.

Only one count was recorded for this clone. The chain joins TRBV5-1 to TRBJ2-2; D not certain. There are 15 residues in the CDR3. Between the trimmed V and J ends, which lost 4 bases and 1 base, there was a span of 11 bases. CDR1 is SGHRS, CDR2 YFSETQ, per germline. The CDR3 DNA follows: TGCGCCAGCAGCCCTAACCCCATGAACACCGGGGAGCTGTTTTTT. Translating it yields CASSPNPMNTGELFF.

The chain employs TRBV5-1 and TRBJ2-3; a possible D gene is TRBD2 (6 bases). Germline V gene lookup returns CDR1 SGHRS and CDR2 YFSETQ. The CDR3 length is 13 residues. V was pared by 5 bases and J by 6 bases, with 13 bases between. CDR3 loop: CASRTSGGDTQYF. In DNA form, the CDR3 reads TGCGCCAGCAGGACGTCTGGAGGGGATACGCAGTATTTT.

This sequence joins TRBV6-5 and TRBJ1-4; 10 bases line up with TRBD1. The germline CDR1 and CDR2 sequences are MNHEY and SVGAGI. The CDR3 has 15 residues. V was clipped by 8 bases and J by 7 bases; unmatched bases: 10. The CDR3 DNA follows: TGTGCCAGCTCCTCCCCCGGGACAGGGGTTGAAAAACTGTTTTTT. Translated: CASSSPGTGVEKLFF.

The chain uses TRBV7-2 and TRBJ1-3, with 10 bases aligning to TRBD1. There are 18 residues in the CDR3. CDR1 and CDR2 (germline): SGHTA, FQGNSA. V lost 4 bases and J lost 2; bases outside the gene matches: 11. The CDR3 DNA reads as TGTGCCAGCAGCTCCGCCGGGACAGGGGCTCTCCCTGGAAACACCATATATTTT. Translating it yields CASSSAGTGALPGNTIYF.

This sequence joins TRBV5-6 and TRBJ1-4, with 7 nucleotides matching TRBD1. The V gene's germline CDR1 is SGHDT and CDR2 YYEEEE. The CDR3 is 16 amino acids. The V gene end was trimmed by 6 bases and the J gene end by 0 bases; junction bases not matched to a gene: 8. The CDR3 loop is CASNAQGVTTNEKLFF. The CDR3 DNA reads TGTGCCAGCAACGCGCAGGGGGTGACAACTAATGAAAAACTGTTTTTT.

This chain joins TRBV7-2 and TRBJ1-3; D remains ambiguous. Germline V lookup: CDR1 SGHTA, CDR2 FQGNSA. CDR3 length: 15 amino acids. V dropped 5 bases and J dropped 0 bases, with 11 bases sitting between them. The CDR3 is CASSPYSSSGNTIYF. The CDR3 bases are TGTGCCAGCAGCCCATACTCGAGCTCTGGAAACACCATATATTTT.

The chain joins TRBV4-1 to TRBJ1-2; TRBD1 is a possible D gene (6 bases). V was trimmed by 6 bases and J by 5 bases, leaving 22 bases between them. The CDR3 extends over 16 amino acids. Germline V gene data show CDR1 as MGHRA and CDR2 as YSYEKL. The CDR3 region is CASSFGLQGKNYGYTF. As DNA, the CDR3 is TGCGCCAGCAGTTTTGGTCTCCAGGGGAAAAATTATGGCTACACCTTC.

J is TRBJ1-1 and V is TRBV29-1; D might be TRBD1 (5 bases). V lost 4 bases to trimming and J lost 11 bases, with 14 bases between them. Germline V gives CDR1 SQVTM, CDR2 ANQGSEA. This CDR3 comprises 11 residues. CDR3 sequence reads: CSVAGWGVAFF. CDR3 DNA: TGCAGCGTTGCCGGCTGGGGGGTTGCTTTCTTT.

The V and J genes are TRBV4-3 and TRBJ2-7, with D perhaps TRBD1 (6 bases). Per germline, CDR1 LGHNA and CDR2 YSLEER. The CDR3 extends over 15 amino acids. Deletions cut 0 bases from V and 3 bases from J, with 12 bases between. This CDR3 is CASSQDRGQFYEQYF. CDR3 in DNA: TGCGCCAGCAGCCAAGATAGAGGACAGTTCTACGAGCAGTACTTC.

This sequence joins TRBV6-1 and TRBJ2-7; D gene ambiguous. Germline lookup yields CDR1 MNHNS and CDR2 SASEGT. The CDR3 has 13 amino acids. Deletions cut 6 bases from V and 1 base from J, with 10 bases between. Here the CDR3 reads CASRHQYSYEQYF. The CDR3 nucleotides read TGTGCCAGCAGACACCAGTATTCCTACGAGCAGTACTTC.

This sequence joins TRBV27 and TRBJ2-5, with D tentatively TRBD1 (5 bases). The length of the CDR3 is 14 residues. Germline loops: CDR1 MNHEY, CDR2 SMNVEV (reference sequence). The V and J ends lost 2 bases and 2 bases respectively, with 9 bases between them. The chain's CDR3 is CASSLQGKQETQYF. For the CDR3, the DNA is TGTGCCAGCAGTTTACAGGGAAAACAAGAGACCCAGTACTTC.

The rearrangement links TRBV11-1 to TRBJ2-7; TRBD1 matches 8 bases. Trimming at V came to 5 bases and at J to 0 bases, leaving 6 bases not matched to a gene. CDR3 length: 15 residues. Germline CDR1 and CDR2: SGHAT and FQDESV (reference sequence). CDR3 sequence: CASSPPGGLSYEQYF. The CDR3 DNA is TGTGCCAGCAGCCCACCAGGGGGCCTCTCCTACGAGCAGTACTTC.

The V call is TRBV6-5, the J call TRBJ1-5, with D unresolved. CDR1 and CDR2 (germline): MNHEY, SVGAGI. The V end was cut by 4 bases, the J end by 2 bases, with 6 bases between. The CDR3 runs 13 residues. In DNA, the CDR3 is TGTGCCAGCAGTTCAGTGGGCAATCAGCCCCAGCATTTT. Translating it yields CASSSVGNQPQHF.

The chain couples TRBV10-3 to TRBJ2-7; D uncertain. The CDR3 spans 11 residues. CDR1 is ENHRY and CDR2 is SYGVKD in the germline V gene. The V gene lost 3 bases and the J gene lost 3 bases, with 3 bases spanning the gap. The CDR3 sequence is CAISDYYEQYF. The CDR3 region has the DNA TGTGCCATCAGTGACTACTACGAGCAGTACTTC.

The gene calls are TRBV29-1 and TRBJ2-3, with 13 bases that match TRBD2. The length of the CDR3 is 15 residues. V lost 4 bases and J lost 2; bases outside the gene matches: 3. In germline, CDR1 is SQVTM, CDR2 ANQGSEA. This CDR3 reads CSVVGTSGNTDTQYF. The CDR3 nucleotides are TGCAGCGTTGTTGGGACTAGCGGGAACACAGATACGCAGTATTTT.

This chain joins TRBV4-1 and TRBJ1-1; 7 bases are shared with TRBD1. The CDR3 loop spans 16 amino acids. Trimming cost V 0 bases and J 4 bases; bases outside gene matches: 8. Per germline, CDR1 MGHRA and CDR2 YSYEKL. The CDR3 here is CASSQDRGAGGTEAFF. CDR3 DNA sequence: TGCGCCAGCAGCCAAGACCGAGGGGCAGGGGGCACTGAAGCTTTCTTT.

The rearrangement joins TRBV2 to TRBJ1-1, with 7 positions matching TRBD1. With V trimmed by 4 bases and J by 4 bases, 9 bases remained unmatched. The CDR3 is 15 residues long. Germline loops: CDR1 SNHLY, CDR2 FYNNEI. As DNA, the CDR3 is TGTGCCAGCAGTGTACGACAGGGCTGGGGCACTGAAGCTTTCTTT. It translates to CASSVRQGWGTEAFF.

The chain carries TRBV11-2 and TRBJ1-3; weak D call: TRBD1 (5 bases). The CDR3 extends over 15 amino acids. Germline V lookup: CDR1 SGHAT, CDR2 FQNNGV. The V and J ends lost 0 bases and 2 bases respectively, with 8 bases between them. The CDR3 DNA reads TGTGCCAGCAGCTTAGATTGGGGGGCTGGAAACACCATATATTTT. Protein product: CASSLDWGAGNTIYF.

The rearrangement links TRBV29-1 to TRBJ1-1, with D maybe TRBD1 (5 bases). Per the germline V gene, CDR1 is SQVTM and CDR2 is ANQGSEA. The CDR3 length is 13 residues. Deletions cut 6 bases from V and 1 base from J, with 12 bases between. CDR3 DNA sequence: TGCAGCGTCTGGACACTTCCGAACACTGAAGCTTTCTTT. Translated, it gives CSVWTLPNTEAFF.

This clone came up once. The V call is TRBV5-1, the J call TRBJ2-5; 8 positions agree with TRBD1. Trimming took 4 bases from V and 3 from J; bases not matched to a gene: 11. This CDR3 has 16 amino acids. CDR1 is SGHRS and CDR2 is YFSETQ in the germline V gene. The chain's CDR3 is CASSLYGQGGEETQYF. The DNA for the CDR3 is TGCGCCAGCAGCCTTTACGGACAGGGTGGGGAAGAGACCCAGTACTTC.

V is TRBV27 and J is TRBJ2-2, with TRBD2 identical over 13 bases. The V gene's germline CDR1 is MNHEY and CDR2 SMNVEV (reference sequence). This CDR3 is 16 amino acids long. J was trimmed by 2 bases and V by 7 bases; bases with no gene match: 4. This chain's CDR3 is CASTLAGGLNTGELFF. The CDR3 DNA reads TGTGCCAGCACACTAGCGGGGGGGCTAAACACCGGGGAGCTGTTTTTT.

The chain combines TRBV7-9 with TRBJ2-2; D is possibly TRBD1 (5 bases). The V gene's germline CDR1 is SEHNR and CDR2 FQNEAQ (reference sequence). Between the trimmed V and J ends, which lost 3 bases and 4 bases, there was a span of 12 bases. This CDR3 spans 15 amino acids. CDR3 residues: CASSLEPQVTGELFF. The CDR3 DNA sequence: TGTGCCAGCAGCTTGGAACCACAGGTCACCGGGGAGCTGTTTTTT.

This chain links TRBV6-1 with TRBJ1-3; no clear D. The CDR3 has 13 residues. Trimming shortened V by 8 bases and J by 0 bases, and 8 bases separated the two germline ends. Germline V lookup: CDR1 MNHNS, CDR2 SASEGT. CDR3 region: CASSSFSGNTIYF. CDR3 nucleotide sequence: TGTGCCAGCTCGAGTTTCTCTGGAAACACCATATATTTT.